These 14 T cell receptor beta chains share one sample of origin, sequenced in a study of T cell repertoires in cytomegalovirus infection. TCRdb reprocessed the reads with MiXCR, giving one entry per CDR3 protein. Among about 310,000 distinct CDR3 sequences listed, roughly 25% were seen once. These TCRs' antigens remain unknown. Sequences were derived from cultured PBMCs, sampled from culture after CMV antigen stimulation. The receptors come from a human donor in good health (CMV status not recorded). Some clones in this sample may be carry-over from other donors' samples.

This clonotype came up many times. At one end, the junction sequence differs from germline, possibly due to a read error. The gene calls are TRBV7-2 and TRBJ2-2; TRBD2 is a possible D gene (6 bases). Germline V gene data show CDR1 as SGHTA and CDR2 as FQGNSA. There are 15 residues in the CDR3. CDR3 loop: CASSLAATNTGELFF. DNA for the CDR3: TGTGCCAGCAGTTTAGCGGCTACGAACACCGGGGAGCTGTTTTTT. The variable domain in full, completed from reference TRBV7-2 and TRBJ2-2, reads GAGVSQSPSNKVTEKGKDVELRCDPISGHTALYWYRQSLGQGLEFLIYFQGNSAPDKSGLPSDRFSAERTGGSVSTLTIQRTQQEDSAVYLCASSLAATNTGELFFGEGSRLTVL.

This chain connects TRBV12-3 or TRBV12-4 to TRBJ2-3; 7 bases map to TRBD2. V trimming: 5 bases; J trimming: 4 bases; junction bases outside the gene matches: 15. This CDR3 contains 17 residues. As DNA, the CDR3 is TGTGCCAGCAGTCCCCCCAGCTTGCGGGAGCCCCCAGATACGCAGTATTTT. Translating gives CASSPPSLREPPDTQYF.

The chain links TRBV10-3 to TRBJ2-1, with 9 nucleotides matching TRBD2. Germline V lookup: CDR1 ENHRY, CDR2 SYGVKD. This CDR3 has 14 amino acids. V lost 8 bases, J lost 2 bases, and 4 bases stayed unmatched. The CDR3 here is CAIGAGGPYNEQFF. The CDR3 region has the DNA TGTGCCATCGGGGCGGGAGGGCCCTACAATGAGCAGTTCTTC.

In its sample, this clonotype was seen many times. The chain employs TRBV7-2 and TRBJ2-5, with D uncertain. The CDR3 is 13 residues long. Germline loops: CDR1 SGHTA, CDR2 FQGNSA. V was trimmed by 5 bases and J by 3 bases, leaving 10 bases between them. CDR3 region: CASSLQSKETQYF. The CDR3 DNA reads TGTGCCAGCAGCCTTCAGTCCAAAGAGACCCAGTACTTC. Filled out from reference TRBV7-2 and TRBJ2-5, the complete variable domain reads GAGVSQSPSNKVTEKGKDVELRCDPISGHTALYWYRQSLGQGLEFLIYFQGNSAPDKSGLPSDRFSAERTGGSVSTLTIQRTQQEDSAVYLCASSLQSKETQYFGPGTRLLVL.

This chain uses TRBV11-2 with TRBJ2-5; D is ambiguous. This CDR3 has 14 residues. The V end lost 1 base, the J end lost 2 bases, and 8 bases lay between the germline ends. Per germline, CDR1 SGHAT and CDR2 FQNNGV. DNA of the CDR3: TGTGCCAGCAGCTTAGGGAATCATCAAGAGACCCAGTACTTC. It specifies CASSLGNHQETQYF.

V gene TRBV5-1 combines with J gene TRBJ2-2; TRBD2 aligns across 9 bases. V lost 1 base, J lost 4 bases, and 8 bases stayed unmatched. The CDR3 runs to 17 residues. Germline CDR1 and CDR2: SGHRS and YFSETQ. The CDR3 is CASSLLAGGPSTGELFF. For the CDR3, the DNA is TGCGCCAGCAGCTTGTTGGCGGGAGGGCCCAGCACCGGGGAGCTGTTTTTT. Looking up the rest from reference TRBV5-1 and TRBJ2-2 gives the full variable domain: KAGVTQTPRYLIKTRGQQVTLSCSPISGHRSVSWYQQTPGQGLQFLFEYFSETQRNKGNFPGRFSGRQFSNSRSEMNVSTLELGDSALYLCASSLLAGGPSTGELFFGEGSRLTVL.

This clonotype has just a few counts. The chain combines TRBV7-2 with TRBJ1-1, with a weak D call TRBD1 (6 bases). The CDR3 is 16 residues long. V was clipped by 4 bases and J by 6 bases, with 21 bases between them. CDR1 SGHTA and CDR2 FQGNSA come from the germline V gene. CDR3 DNA: TGTGCCAGCAGCTCCGAGGGGGGGCGCTTCGGCTCTGAAGCTTTCTTT. Translating gives CASSSEGGRFGSEAFF.

CDR3 sequence (DNA): TGTGCCAGCAGGGTAAATAGCAATCAGCCCCAGCATTTT. Translating it yields CASRVNSNQPQHF. The V gene is TRBV27, the J gene TRBJ1-5; D remains ambiguous. The CDR3 is 13 residues long. V dropped 6 bases and J dropped 0 bases, with 6 bases sitting between them. Germline V CDR1 and CDR2: MNHEY, SMNVEV (reference sequence).

To note about this clonotype: The junction departs from the called germline gene at one end, perhaps through a read error. The V call is TRBV11-2, the J call TRBJ2-7; D gene uncertain. The CDR3 loop spans 12 amino acids. In germline, CDR1 is SGHAT, CDR2 FQNNGV. CDR3 DNA: TGTGCCAGCAGGGACGGCTCCTACGAACAGTACTTC. Protein sequence: CASRDGSYEQYF.

In this sample, this clonotype turned up many times. V and J are TRBV9 and TRBJ2-1, with 8 bases matching TRBD1. The V gene end was trimmed by 3 bases and the J gene end by 6 bases; junction bases not matched to a gene: 20. Germline values: CDR1 SGDLS, CDR2 YYNGEE. This CDR3 has 19 amino acids. The chain's CDR3 is CASSAPRGDRGNRGNEQFF. CDR3 DNA: TGTGCCAGCAGCGCCCCGAGGGGAGACAGGGGAAATCGGGGCAATGAGCAGTTCTTC.

The CDR3 DNA follows: TGTGCCAGCAGCTTATCTTTAGCCCAAGAGACCCAGTACTTC. It codes for CASSLSLAQETQYF. The chain is built from TRBV11-2 and TRBJ2-5; D is unclear. Trimming left V 2 bases short and J 1 base short, with 8 bases between. Germline values: CDR1 SGHAT, CDR2 FQNNGV. The CDR3 totals 14 residues.

The V and J genes are TRBV30 and TRBJ1-2, with TRBD1 as a possible D gene (6 bases). CDR3 length: 14 residues. CDR1 and CDR2 from the germline V gene are GTSNPN and SVGIG (reference sequence). Trimming removed 5 bases from V and 6 bases from J, with 19 bases in between. The CDR3 reads CAWARDRKFHGYTF. CDR3 nucleotide sequence: TGTGCCTGGGCCAGAGACAGGAAGTTCCATGGCTACACCTTC.

This clonotype was found a few times. This chain joins TRBV20-1 and TRBJ1-5; D not certain. The V end was cut by 7 bases, the J end by 4 bases, with 17 bases between. The V gene's germline CDR1 is DFQATT and CDR2 SNEGSKA (reference sequence). The CDR3 is 14 amino acids. The CDR3 spells CSVAYGPENQPQHF. CDR3 coding DNA: TGCAGTGTCGCTTATGGACCAGAGAATCAGCCCCAGCATTTT.

This clonotype has at least ten counts. The genes are TRBV7-2 and TRBJ2-3, with TRBD2 matching 9 bases. The CDR3 contains 17 residues. The V segment lost 5 bases and the J segment 6 bases; nucleotides outside the gene matches: 15. The germline CDR1 and CDR2 sequences are SGHTA and FQGNSA. The DNA of the CDR3 is TGTGCCAGCAGCCCCAGACGGGCGGGAGGGCCGGAGGATACGCAGTATTTT. It encodes CASSPRRAGGPEDTQYF. The whole variable domain, remainder taken from reference TRBV7-2 and TRBJ2-3, is GAGVSQSPSNKVTEKGKDVELRCDPISGHTALYWYRQSLGQGLEFLIYFQGNSAPDKSGLPSDRFSAERTGGSVSTLTIQRTQQEDSAVYLCASSPRRAGGPEDTQYFGPGTRLTVL.